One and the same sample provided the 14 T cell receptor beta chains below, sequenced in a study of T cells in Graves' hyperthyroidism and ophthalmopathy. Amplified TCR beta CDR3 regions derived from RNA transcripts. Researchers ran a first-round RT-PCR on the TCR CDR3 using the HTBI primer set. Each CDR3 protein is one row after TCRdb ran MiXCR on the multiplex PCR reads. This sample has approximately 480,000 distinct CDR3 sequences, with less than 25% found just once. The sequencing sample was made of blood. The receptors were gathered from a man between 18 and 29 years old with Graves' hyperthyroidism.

CDR3 amino acids: CASSLRPLTGSGANVLTF. The CDR3 DNA sequence: TGTGCCAGCAGCTTACGGCCCCTAACAGGGTCTGGGGCCAACGTCCTGACTTTC. The chain links TRBV11-1 to TRBJ2-6; the D gene is possibly TRBD1 (6 bases). The germline gives CDR1 SGHAT, CDR2 FQDESV (reference sequence). Trimming removed 2 bases from V and 1 base from J, with 15 bases in between. The CDR3 has 18 amino acids. Variable domain in full (rest from reference TRBV11-1 and TRBJ2-6): EAEVAQSPRYKITEKSQAVAFWCDPISGHATLYWYRQILGQGPELLVQFQDESVVDDSQLPKDRFSAERLKGVDSTLKIQPAELGDSAMYLCASSLRPLTGSGANVLTFGAGSRLTVL.

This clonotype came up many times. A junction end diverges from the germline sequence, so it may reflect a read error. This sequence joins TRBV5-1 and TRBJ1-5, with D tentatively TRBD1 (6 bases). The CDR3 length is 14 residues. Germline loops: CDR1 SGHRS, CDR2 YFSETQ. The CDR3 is CANSLETGRQPQHF. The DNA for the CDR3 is TGCGCCAACAGCTTGGAGACAGGCCGACAGCCCCAGCATTTT.

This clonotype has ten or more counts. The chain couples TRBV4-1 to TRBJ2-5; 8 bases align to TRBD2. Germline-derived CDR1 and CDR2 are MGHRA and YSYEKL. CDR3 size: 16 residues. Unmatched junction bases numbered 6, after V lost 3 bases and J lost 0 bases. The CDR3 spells CASSHTSGGYQETQYF. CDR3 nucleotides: TGCGCCAGCAGCCACACTAGCGGAGGGTACCAAGAGACCCAGTACTTC.

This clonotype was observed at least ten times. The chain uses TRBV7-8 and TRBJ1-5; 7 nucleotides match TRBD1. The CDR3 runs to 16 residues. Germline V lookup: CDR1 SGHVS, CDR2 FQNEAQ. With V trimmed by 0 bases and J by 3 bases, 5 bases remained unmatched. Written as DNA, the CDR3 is TGTGCCAGCAGCTTAGCGACAGGGCAATCCAATCAGCCCCAGCATTTT. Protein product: CASSLATGQSNQPQHF.

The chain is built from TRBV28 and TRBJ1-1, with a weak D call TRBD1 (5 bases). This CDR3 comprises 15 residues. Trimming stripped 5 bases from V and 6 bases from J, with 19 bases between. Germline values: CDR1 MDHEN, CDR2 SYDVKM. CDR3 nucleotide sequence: TGTGCCAGCAGTCCCGCTTCAGGGAGGATGGCTGAAGCTTTCTTT. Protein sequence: CASSPASGRMAEAFF.

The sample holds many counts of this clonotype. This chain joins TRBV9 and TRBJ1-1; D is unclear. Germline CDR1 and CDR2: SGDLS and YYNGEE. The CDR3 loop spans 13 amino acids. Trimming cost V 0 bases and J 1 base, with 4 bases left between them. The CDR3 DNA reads TGTGCCAGCAGCGTAGAATCGAACACTGAAGCTTTCTTT. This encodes CASSVESNTEAFF.

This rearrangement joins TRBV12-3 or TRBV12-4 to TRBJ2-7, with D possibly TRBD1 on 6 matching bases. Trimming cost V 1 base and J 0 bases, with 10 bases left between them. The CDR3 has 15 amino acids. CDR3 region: CASSLDRDLSYEQYF. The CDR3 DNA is TGTGCCAGCAGTTTAGACAGGGACCTCTCCTACGAGCAGTACTTC.

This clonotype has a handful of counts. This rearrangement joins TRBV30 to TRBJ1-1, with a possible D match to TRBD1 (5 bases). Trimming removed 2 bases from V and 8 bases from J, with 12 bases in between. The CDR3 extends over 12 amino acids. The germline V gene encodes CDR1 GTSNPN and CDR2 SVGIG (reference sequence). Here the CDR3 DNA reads TGTGCCTGGAGTATCGGGACGGGCGAAGCTTTCTTT. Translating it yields CAWSIGTGEAFF.

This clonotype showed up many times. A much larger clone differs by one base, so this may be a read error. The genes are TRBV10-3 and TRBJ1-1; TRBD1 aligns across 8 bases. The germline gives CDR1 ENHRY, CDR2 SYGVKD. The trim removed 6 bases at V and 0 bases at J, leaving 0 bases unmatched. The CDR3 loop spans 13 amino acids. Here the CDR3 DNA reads TGTGCCATCAGGGACAGGGTGAACACTGAAGCTTTCTTT. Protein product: CAIRDRVNTEAFF.

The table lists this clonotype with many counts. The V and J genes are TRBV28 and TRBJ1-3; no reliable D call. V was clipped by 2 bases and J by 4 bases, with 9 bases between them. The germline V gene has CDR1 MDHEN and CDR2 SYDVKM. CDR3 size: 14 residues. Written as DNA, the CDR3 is TGTGCCAGCAGTTTAACCCCCAGGGGAAACACCATATATTTT. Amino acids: CASSLTPRGNTIYF.

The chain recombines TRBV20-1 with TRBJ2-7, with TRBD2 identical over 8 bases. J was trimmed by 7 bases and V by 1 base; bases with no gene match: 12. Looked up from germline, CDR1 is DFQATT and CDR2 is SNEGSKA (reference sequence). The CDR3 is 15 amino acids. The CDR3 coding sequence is TGCAGTGCTAGAGGCCCGGGACTAGTTAAGGGGGAGCAGTACTTC. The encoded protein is CSARGPGLVKGEQYF.

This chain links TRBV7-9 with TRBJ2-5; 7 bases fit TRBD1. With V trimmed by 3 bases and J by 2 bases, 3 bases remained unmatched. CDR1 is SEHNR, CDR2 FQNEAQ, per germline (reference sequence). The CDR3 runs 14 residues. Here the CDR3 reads CASSFLQGQETQYF. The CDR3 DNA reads TGTGCCAGCAGCTTCCTACAGGGGCAAGAGACCCAGTACTTC.

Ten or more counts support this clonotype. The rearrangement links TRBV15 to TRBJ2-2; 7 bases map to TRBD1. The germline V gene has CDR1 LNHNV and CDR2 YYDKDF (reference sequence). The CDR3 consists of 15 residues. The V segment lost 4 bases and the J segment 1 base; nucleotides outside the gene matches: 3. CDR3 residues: CATSKGQLNTGELFF. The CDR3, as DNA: TGTGCCACCAGCAAGGGACAGCTGAACACCGGGGAGCTGTTTTTT.

The CDR3 protein is CSAVWVAGNTGELFF. The CDR3 bases are TGCAGTGCAGTATGGGTAGCGGGGAACACCGGGGAGCTGTTTTTT. The gene calls are TRBV20-1 and TRBJ2-2, with TRBD2 matching over 7 bases. The junction had 8 bases not matched to a gene; V was cut back by 6 bases and J by 1 base. Germline V gives CDR1 DFQATT, CDR2 SNEGSKA (reference sequence). CDR3 length equals 15 residues.